This T cell receptor (beta chain) was identified in a study of preoperative IRX-2 immunotherapy in early breast cancer (dated by TCRdb to the late 2010s). About this clone: Its antigen is still unknown. Base quality data are lacking; no much larger clone is found one base away.

The intended sense of this specimen's treatment or condition label: preoperative locoregional IRX-2 cytokine immunotherapy. The samples were obtained from a phase Ib study that tested preoperative, locoregional IRX-2 cytokine immunotherapy designed to prime immune responses. Donors were patients with early-stage breast cancer who received IRX-2 before surgery. Trimming removed 4 bases from V and 5 bases from J; the gene matches leave 2 bases unexplained. Taken from cysteine to phenylalanine, the CDR3 has 13 residues. Only the CDR3 region is kept as DNA, spanning 39 bases read in frame from base 1. To prepare the library, the immunoSEQ multiplex PCR assay was applied. Here the immuneACCESS table is served through TCRdb, limited to in-frame sequences with V and J called. Missing clones are a known gap in these copies; in checked studies unresolved V genes cover under half, and the rest lacks a known reason. For this sample the table gives 30,000 or so clones, of which roughly four fifths were detected only once. The ten largest clonotypes hold around 2.3% of the sample.

Sequenced material: lymph node tissue, taken from a patient treated with IRX-2 immunotherapy. This chain joins TRBV6-7 to TRBJ1-5, and TRBD1 aligns with 7 junction nucleotides. TRBV6-7 is flagged as an ORF with uncertain function. This TCR came from a human donor with breast cancer. The encoded CDR3 is CASSSDRDQPQHF. In nucleotides, the sequence is TGTGCCAGCAGTTCAGACAGGGATCAGCCCCAGCATTTT.